This T cell receptor beta chain was captured by sequencing in a study of early T cells in non-severe SARS-CoV-2 infection. Points from the study as a whole: Sequences matched to VDJdb favored anti-spike CD8 responses, while private and CD4 specificities were missed.

The CDR3 totals 14 residues. Looked up from germline, CDR1 is KGHSH and CDR2 is LQKENI. The V end was cut by 0 bases, the J end by 2 bases, with 2 bases between. Individual cDNA molecules carried attached unique molecular identifiers. TCRdb re-called the 5' RACE reads with MiXCR, one entry per CDR3 protein. The repertoire consists of 98,000 or so distinct CDR3 sequences, with 9.5% to 12% occurring once and the leading ten covering around 4.7%. To note about this clonotype: What it binds is unknown.

This TCR came from an adult who was a healthcare worker with PCR-confirmed SARS-CoV-2 infection or an uninfected control (not recorded which). Sequenced: whole blood. This chain uses TRBV18 with TRBJ2-6; D is unclear. Here the CDR3 reads CASSPPPGANVLTF. The CDR3 coding sequence is TGTGCCAGCTCACCACCTCCTGGGGCCAACGTCCTGACTTTC. Together with reference TRBV18 and TRBJ2-6, the CDR3 gives the full variable domain: NAGVMQNPRHLVRRRGQEARLRCSPMKGHSHVYWYRQLPEEGLKFMVYLQKENIIDESGMPKERFSAEFPKEGPSILRIQQVVRGDSAAYFCASSPPPGANVLTFGAGSRLTVL.